This TCR beta chain was sequenced for a study of T cell clones after liver transplantation. Study background: Tolerance: complete withdrawal held at least one year, liver enzymes staying within twice normal.

Trimming removed 5 bases at V and 0 bases at J, with 11 bases between. This CDR3 has 15 residues. Germline-derived CDR1 and CDR2 are LNHDA and SQIVND (reference sequence). Data came from immunoSEQ multiplex PCR; TCRdb stores just in-frame clones and leaves some out. The table shows about 120,000 clones, with 75% to 95% occurring only once. Comment on this clone: Other DNA sequences in the same sample also yield this CDR3.

The genes are TRBV19 and TRBJ2-4, with D maybe TRBD1 (5 bases). This TCR was sampled from a human patient who received a liver transplant. Some T cells may be graft donor cells. The specimen was CD4+ T cells from blood, collected 12 months after liver transplant. The CDR3: CASSPAGLAKNIQYF. The CDR3, as DNA: TGTGCCAGTAGTCCGGCAGGGTTAGCCAAAAACATTCAGTACTTC.